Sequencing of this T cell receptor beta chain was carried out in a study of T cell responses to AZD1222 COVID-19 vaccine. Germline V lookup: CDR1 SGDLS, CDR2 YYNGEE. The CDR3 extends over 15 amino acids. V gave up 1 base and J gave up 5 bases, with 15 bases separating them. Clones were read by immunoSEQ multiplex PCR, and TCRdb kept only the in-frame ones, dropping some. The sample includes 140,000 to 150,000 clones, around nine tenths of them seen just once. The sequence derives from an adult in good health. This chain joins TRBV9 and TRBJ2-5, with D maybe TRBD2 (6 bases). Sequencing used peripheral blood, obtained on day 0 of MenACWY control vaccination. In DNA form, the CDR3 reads TGTGCCAGCAGCGTACTCGGCGGGATCTCTGAGACCCAGTACTTC. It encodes CASSVLGGISETQYF. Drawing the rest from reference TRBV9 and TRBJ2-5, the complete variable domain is DSGVTQTPKHLITATGQRVTLRCSPRSGDLSVYWYQQSLDQGLQFLIQYYNGEERAKGNILERFSAQQFPDLHSELNLSSLELGDSALYFCASSVLGGISETQYFGPGTRLLVL.